Listed below are T cell receptor beta chains from one sample, sequenced in a study of neurological immune-mediated disorders. A single record per CDR3 protein comes from TCRdb applying MiXCR to the 5' RACE reads. The sample has about 60,000 distinct CDR3 sequences, less than 10% seen once; the top ten hold about 12%. The sequencing sample was made of PBMCs. These receptors were taken from a man aged 30 to 45 in good health. CDR3s include the opening cysteine and the closing phenylalanine or tryptophan. The D gene is left open where the match is weak. The size entry is marked missing in some rows and otherwise reads once, few, many or a size class.

d_gene | j_gene | abundance | v_gene | CDR3aa | CDR3nt
TRBD1 | TRBJ1-1 | many | TRBV5-1 | CASSLERGHTEAFF | TGCGCCAGCAGCTTGGAAAGGGGGCACACTGAAGCTTTCTTT
NA | TRBJ1-1 | many | TRBV20-1 | CSAGGGSAEAFF | TGCAGTGCGGGAGGGGGAAGTGCTGAAGCTTTCTTT
NA | TRBJ1-1 | NA | TRBV5-1 | CASSLASGLNTEAFF | TGCGCCAGCAGCTTGGCCTCGGGTCTAAACACTGAAGCTTTCTTT
TRBD1 | TRBJ2-7 | few | TRBV29-1 | CSVVTGDYEQYF | TGCAGCGTTGTTACAGGGGACTACGAGCAGTACTTC
NA | TRBJ1-5 | many | TRBV5-6 | CASSSSDSNQPQHF | TGTGCCAGCAGCTCCTCAGATAGCAATCAGCCCCAGCATTTT
NA | TRBJ2-7 | many | TRBV7-8 | CASSLGYGGQSSYEQYF | TGTGCCAGCAGCTTAGGATACGGGGGACAGAGCTCCTACGAGCAGTACTTC
NA | TRBJ1-1 | many | TRBV20-1 | CSARDSFQAFRGTEAFF | TGCAGTGCTAGAGATTCTTTTCAGGCCTTCCGGGGCACTGAAGCTTTCTTT
TRBD1 | TRBJ1-1 | many | TRBV5-5 | CASRLIPGQGPTEAFF | TGTGCCAGCAGGCTTATCCCGGGACAGGGGCCCACTGAAGCTTTCTTT
TRBD2 | TRBJ2-5 | many | TRBV7-3 | CASSPDASGNQETQYF | TGTGCCAGCAGCCCAGACGCTAGCGGGAACCAAGAGACCCAGTACTTC
NA | TRBJ2-7 | many | TRBV3-1 | CASSLTQGGAYEQYF | TGTGCCAGCAGCCTGACCCAGGGGGGGGCCTACGAGCAGTACTTC
NA | TRBJ2-7 | many | TRBV24-1 | CATSDSGTASSYEQYF | TGTGCCACCAGTGACTCCGGGACGGCGAGCTCCTACGAGCAGTACTTC
TRBD1 | TRBJ1-1 | NA | TRBV12-3/TRBV12-4 | CASSSLWTGIRDTKAFF | TGTGCCAGCAGTTCCCTCTGGACAGGTATTAGGGACACTAAGGCTTTCTTT
NA | TRBJ2-3 | many | TRBV24-1 | CATSGPEGGSVPDTQYF | TGTGCCACCAGTGGGCCCGAGGGCGGTTCCGTCCCAGATACGCAGTATTTT
NA | TRBJ2-1 | many | TRBV7-2 | CASKRGVGYNEQFF | TGTGCCAGCAAGAGGGGGGTAGGGTACAATGAGCAGTTCTTC
NA | TRBJ2-7 | many | TRBV10-3 | CAIIDSSYEQYF | TGTGCCATAATAGACAGCTCCTACGAGCAGTACTTC
TRBD2 | TRBJ2-7 | many | TRBV3-1 | CASSRGLAGTEQYF | TGTGCCAGCAGCCGGGGACTAGCGGGGACCGAGCAGTACTTC
NA | TRBJ2-5 | many | TRBV6-6 | CASSSRVGSGRETQYF | TGTGCCAGCAGTTCCCGGGTGGGATCAGGGAGGGAGACCCAGTACTTC
NA | TRBJ2-2 | many | TRBV11-2 | CASSLGFYTGELFF | TGTGCCAGCAGCTTAGGGTTTTACACCGGGGAGCTGTTTTTT
TRBD2 | TRBJ2-3 | many | TRBV12-3/TRBV12-4 | CASRLGLAEDTQYF | TGTGCCAGCCGCCTGGGACTAGCGGAAGATACGCAGTATTTT
NA | TRBJ2-7 | many | TRBV5-1 | CASSLWGEQYF | TGCGCCAGCAGCTTGTGGGGCGAGCAGTACTTC
NA | TRBJ2-5 | many | TRBV5-1 | CASSLGEETQYF | TGCGCCAGCAGCTTGGGAGAAGAGACCCAGTACTTC
TRBD1 | TRBJ2-4 | many | TRBV20-1 | CSARTGGIAKNIQYF | TGCAGTGCTAGGACAGGGGGAATAGCCAAAAACATTCAGTACTTC
TRBD2 | TRBJ2-3 | few | TRBV7-2 | CASSPQTSGIRGTQYF | TGTGCCAGCAGCCCCCAAACTAGCGGGATCCGTGGTACGCAGTATTTT